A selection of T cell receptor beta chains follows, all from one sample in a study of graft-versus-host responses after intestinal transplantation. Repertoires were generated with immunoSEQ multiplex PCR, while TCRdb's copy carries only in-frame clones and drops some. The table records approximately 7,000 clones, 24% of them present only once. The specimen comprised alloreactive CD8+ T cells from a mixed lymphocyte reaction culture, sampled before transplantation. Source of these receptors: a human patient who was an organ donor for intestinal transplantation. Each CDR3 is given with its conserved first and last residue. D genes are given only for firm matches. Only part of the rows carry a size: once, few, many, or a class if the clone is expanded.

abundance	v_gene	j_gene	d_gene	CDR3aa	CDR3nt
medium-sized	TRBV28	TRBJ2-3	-	CASSSRADTQYF	TGTGCCAGCAGTTCCAGAGCAGATACGCAGTATTTT
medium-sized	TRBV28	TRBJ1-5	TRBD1	CASTALQGIGAQPQHF	TGTGCCAGCACTGCTTTACAGGGGATTGGGGCTCAGCCCCAGCATTTT
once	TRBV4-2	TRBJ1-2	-	CASSLEADYGYTF	TGTGCCAGCAGCTTGGAGGCGGACTATGGCTACACCTTC
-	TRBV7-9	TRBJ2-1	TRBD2	CASSQGLAGGAGLEQFF	TGTGCCAGCAGCCAGGGACTAGCGGGAGGGGCGGGGTTGGAGCAGTTCTTC
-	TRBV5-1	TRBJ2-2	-	CASSHQPLIAGELFF	TGCGCCAGCAGCCACCAACCCCTCATCGCCGGGGAGCTGTTTTTT
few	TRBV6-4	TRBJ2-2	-	CASSPGTLLVGTGELFF	TGTGCCAGCAGTCCCGGGACATTGTTGGTGGGCACCGGGGAGCTGTTTTTT
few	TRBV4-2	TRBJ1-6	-	CASSQVPGHWGYNSPLHF	TGTGCCAGCAGCCAAGTCCCGGGACACTGGGGGTATAATTCACCCCTCCACTTT
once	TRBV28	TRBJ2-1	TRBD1	CASGQGEPNEQFF	TGTGCCAGCGGACAGGGGGAACCCAATGAGCAGTTCTTC
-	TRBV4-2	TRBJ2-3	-	CASSQVANWGTDTQYF	TGTGCCAGCAGCCAAGTAGCGAATTGGGGGACAGATACGCAGTATTTT
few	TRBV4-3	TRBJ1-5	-	CTSSQGTFSNQPQHF	TGCACCAGCAGCCAAGGGACCTTTAGCAATCAGCCCCAGCATTTT
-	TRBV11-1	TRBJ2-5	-	CASSSWEGGETQYF	TGTGCCAGCAGCTCCTGGGAGGGGGGCGAGACCCAGTACTTC
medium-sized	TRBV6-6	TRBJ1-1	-	CASSFISPRVEAFF	TGTGCCAGCAGTTTTATTTCCCCGAGGGTTGAAGCTTTCTTT
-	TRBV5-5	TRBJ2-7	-	CASSLGGAGEQYF	TGTGCCAGCAGCTTGGGGGGGGCGGGTGAGCAGTACTTC
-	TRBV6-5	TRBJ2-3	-	CASSYTNQHTDTQYF	TGTGCCAGCAGTTACACGAATCAACACACAGATACGCAGTATTTT
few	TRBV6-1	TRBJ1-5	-	CASSSTYSNQPQHF	TGTGCCAGCAGTTCCACCTATAGCAATCAGCCCCAGCATTTT
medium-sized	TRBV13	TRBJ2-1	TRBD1	CASSPGTGYPNEQFF	TGTGCCAGCAGCCCCGGGACAGGGTATCCCAATGAGCAGTTCTTC
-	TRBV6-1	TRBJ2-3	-	CASSEWRGQHTDTQYF	TGTGCCAGCAGTGAATGGAGGGGACAACACACAGATACGCAGTATTTT
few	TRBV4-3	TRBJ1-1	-	CASSQAQSGNTEAFF	TGCGCCAGCAGCCAAGCTCAGTCGGGGAACACTGAAGCTTTCTTT
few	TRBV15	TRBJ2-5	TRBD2	CATSRDGVAGGRETQYF	TGTGCCACCAGCAGAGATGGGGTAGCGGGAGGGCGGGAGACCCAGTACTTC
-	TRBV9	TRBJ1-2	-	CASSVFGTWHYGYTF	TGTGCCAGCAGCGTGTTCGGGACATGGCACTATGGCTACACCTTC
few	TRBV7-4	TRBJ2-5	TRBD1	CASSSPGQGEQETQYF	TGTGCCAGCAGCTCCCCGGGACAGGGGGAACAAGAGACCCAGTACTTC
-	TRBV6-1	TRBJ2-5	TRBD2	CAINSGYGETQYF	TGTGCCATCAATAGCGGGTACGGAGAGACCCAGTACTTC
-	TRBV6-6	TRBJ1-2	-	CASSYGRGSLYGYTF	TGTGCCAGCAGTTACGGGAGAGGGAGTCTCTATGGCTACACCTTC
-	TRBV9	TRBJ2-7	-	CASSPSGRSSYEQYF	TGTGCCAGCAGCCCCAGTGGGAGATCCTCCTACGAGCAGTACTTC
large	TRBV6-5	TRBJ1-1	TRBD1	CASSYSTGGTEAFF	TGTGCCAGCAGTTACTCGACAGGGGGCACTGAAGCTTTCTTT
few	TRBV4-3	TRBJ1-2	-	CASSQDGTYRANYGYTF	TGCGCCAGCAGCCAAGATGGGACGTACCGAGCTAACTATGGCTACACCTTC
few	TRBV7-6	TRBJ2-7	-	CASSSTYEQYF	TGTGCCAGCAGCTCCACCTACGAGCAGTACTTC
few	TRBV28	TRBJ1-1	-	CASSTGTVTEAFF	TGTGCCAGCAGTACAGGGACGGTCACTGAAGCTTTCTTT
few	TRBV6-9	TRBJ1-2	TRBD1	CASSLGQGNGYTF	TGTGCCAGCAGTTTAGGACAGGGAAATGGCTACACCTTC
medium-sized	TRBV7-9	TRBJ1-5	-	CAIAEVYSNQPQHF	TGTGCCATCGCAGAAGTTTATAGCAATCAGCCCCAGCATTTT
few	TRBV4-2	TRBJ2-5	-	CASSQDLEETQYF	TGTGCCAGCAGCCAAGATTTAGAGGAGACCCAGTACTTC
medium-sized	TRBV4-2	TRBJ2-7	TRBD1	CASSQASPNQGAYEQYF	TGTGCCAGCAGCCAAGCTAGCCCAAACCAGGGGGCGTACGAGCAGTACTTC